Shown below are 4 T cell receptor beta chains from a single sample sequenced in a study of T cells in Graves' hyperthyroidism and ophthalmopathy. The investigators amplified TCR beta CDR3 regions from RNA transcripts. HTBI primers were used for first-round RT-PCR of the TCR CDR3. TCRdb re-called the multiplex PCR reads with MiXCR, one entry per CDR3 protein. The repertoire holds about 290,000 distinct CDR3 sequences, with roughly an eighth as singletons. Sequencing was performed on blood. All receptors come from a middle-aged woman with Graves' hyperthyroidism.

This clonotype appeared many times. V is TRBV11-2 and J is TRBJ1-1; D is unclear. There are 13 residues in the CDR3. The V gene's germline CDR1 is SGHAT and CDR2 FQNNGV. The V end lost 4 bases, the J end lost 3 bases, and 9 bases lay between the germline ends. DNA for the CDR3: TGTGCCAGCAGCTGGAAAGTAGACACTGAAGCTTTCTTT. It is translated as CASSWKVDTEAFF.

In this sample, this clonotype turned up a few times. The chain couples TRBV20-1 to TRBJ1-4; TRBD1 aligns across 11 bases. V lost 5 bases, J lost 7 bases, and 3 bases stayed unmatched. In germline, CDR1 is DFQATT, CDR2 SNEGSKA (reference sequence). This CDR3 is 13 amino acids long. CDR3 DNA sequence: TGCAGTGCTCCCGGGACAGGGGGTGAAAAACTGTTTTTT. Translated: CSAPGTGGEKLFF.

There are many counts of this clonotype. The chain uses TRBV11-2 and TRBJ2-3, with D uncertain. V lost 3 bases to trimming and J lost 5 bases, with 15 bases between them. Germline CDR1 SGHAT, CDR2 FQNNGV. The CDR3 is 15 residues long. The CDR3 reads CASSFSGPTRDTQYF. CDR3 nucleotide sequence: TGTGCCAGCAGCTTCTCCGGACCCACACGAGATACGCAGTATTTT.

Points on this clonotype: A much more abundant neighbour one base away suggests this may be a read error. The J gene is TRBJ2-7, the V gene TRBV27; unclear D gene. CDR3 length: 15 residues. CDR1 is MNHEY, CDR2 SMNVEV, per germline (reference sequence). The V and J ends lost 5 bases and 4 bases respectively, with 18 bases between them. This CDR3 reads CASSLAGTAKYEQYF. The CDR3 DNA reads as TGTGCCAGCAGTCTCGCCGGCACAGCCAAATACGAGCAGTACTTC.